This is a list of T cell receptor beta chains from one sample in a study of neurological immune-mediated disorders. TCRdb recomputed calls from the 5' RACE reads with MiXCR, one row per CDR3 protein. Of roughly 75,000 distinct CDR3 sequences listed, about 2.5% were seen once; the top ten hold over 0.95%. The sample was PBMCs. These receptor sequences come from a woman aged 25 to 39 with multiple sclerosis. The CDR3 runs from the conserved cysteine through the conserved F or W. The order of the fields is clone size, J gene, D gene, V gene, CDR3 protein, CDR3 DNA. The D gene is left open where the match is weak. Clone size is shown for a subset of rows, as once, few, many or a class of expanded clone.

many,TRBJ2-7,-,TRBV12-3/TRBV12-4,CASSVGLGYEQYF,TGTGCCAGCAGTGTAGGACTCGGATACGAGCAGTACTTC
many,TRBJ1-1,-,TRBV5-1,CASSLGGNTEAFF,TGTGCCAGCAGTTTGGGGGGGAACACTGAAGCTTTCTTT
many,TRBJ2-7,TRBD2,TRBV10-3,CAILKAGDGSYEQYF,TGTGCCATCCTGAAAGCGGGAGATGGGTCCTACGAGCAGTACTTC
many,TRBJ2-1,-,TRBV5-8,CASSSGPQVYNEQFF,TGTGCCAGCAGTTCGGGACCACAGGTCTACAATGAGCAGTTCTTC
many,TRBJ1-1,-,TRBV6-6,CASSYDGASNTEAFF,TGTGCCAGCAGTTACGATGGGGCCTCGAACACTGAAGCTTTCTTT
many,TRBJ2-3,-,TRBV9,CASSDTPGPDTQYF,TGTGCCAGCAGCGACACCCCGGGGCCGGATACGCAGTATTTT
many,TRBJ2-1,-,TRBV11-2,CASRAGSEQFF,TGTGCCAGCAGGGCAGGGTCTGAGCAGTTCTTC
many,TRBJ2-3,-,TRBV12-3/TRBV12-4,CASSLDYLDTQYF,TGTGCCAGCAGTCTGGACTACCTGGACACGCAGTATTTT
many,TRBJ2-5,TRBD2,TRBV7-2,CASSYQAGGETQYF,TGTGCCAGCAGCTATCAAGCGGGAGGTGAGACCCAGTACTTC
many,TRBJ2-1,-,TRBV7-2,CASSLGDTEQFF,TGTGCCAGCAGCTTAGGGGATACTGAGCAGTTCTTC
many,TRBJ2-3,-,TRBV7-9,CASSANTQYF,TGTGCCAGCTCGGCGAATACGCAGTATTTT
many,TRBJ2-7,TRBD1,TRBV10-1,CASSESPGDRADEQYF,TGCGCCAGCAGTGAGTCTCCAGGGGACAGGGCCGACGAGCAGTACTTC
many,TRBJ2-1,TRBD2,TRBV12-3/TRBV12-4,CASSVVLAGVNSVSGEQFF,TGTGCCAGCAGTGTGGTCCTAGCGGGAGTCAATTCAGTCAGCGGTGAGCAGTTCTTC
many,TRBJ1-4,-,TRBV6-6,CASSPRTPSNEKLFF,TGTGCCAGCAGTCCACGGACACCCTCTAATGAAAAACTGTTTTTT
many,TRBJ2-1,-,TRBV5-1,CASSVTENEQFF,TGCGCCAGCAGCGTAACAGAGAATGAGCAGTTCTTC
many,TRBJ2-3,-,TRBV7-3,CASSQGSGHGSTDTQYF,TGTGCCAGCAGCCAGGGGTCTGGGCACGGGAGCACAGATACGCAGTATTTT
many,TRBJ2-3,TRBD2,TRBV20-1,CSAPRLAGGSDTQYF,TGCAGTGCTCCCCGACTAGCGGGAGGATCAGATACGCAGTATTTT
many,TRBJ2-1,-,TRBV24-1,CATRGRGEAYNEQFF,TGTGCCACCAGAGGCAGGGGGGAAGCCTACAATGAGCAGTTCTTC
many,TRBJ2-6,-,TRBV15,CATSRDRSGANVLTF,TGTGCCACCAGCAGAGATCGCTCCGGGGCCAACGTCCTGACTTTC
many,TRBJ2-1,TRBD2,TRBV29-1,CSALAGDYIEQFF,TGCAGCGCCCTAGCGGGGGATTACATTGAGCAGTTCTTC
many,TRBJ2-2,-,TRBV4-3,CASSQGAASAGELFF,TGCGCCAGCAGCCAAGGGGCAGCAAGCGCCGGGGAGCTGTTTTTT
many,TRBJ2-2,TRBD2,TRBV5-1,CASGLASNTGELFF,TGCGCCAGCGGACTAGCCTCGAACACCGGGGAGCTGTTTTTT
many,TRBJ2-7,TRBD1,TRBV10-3,CAISTGGNYEQYF,TGTGCCATCAGTACAGGGGGGAACTACGAGCAGTACTTC
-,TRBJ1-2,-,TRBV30,CAWSVGGSYGYTF,TGTGCCTGGAGTGTAGGGGGAAGCTATGGCTACACCTTC
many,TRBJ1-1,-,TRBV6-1,CASSVQRGGVEAFF,TGTGCCAGCAGTGTACAGAGGGGGGGAGTTGAAGCTTTCTTT
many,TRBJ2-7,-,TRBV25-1,CASSEMRNSYEQYF,TGTGCCAGCAGTGAGATGAGGAACAGCTACGAGCAGTACTTC
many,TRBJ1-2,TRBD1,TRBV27,CASRGGQGQNDYGYTF,TGTGCCAGCAGAGGAGGACAGGGCCAAAACGACTATGGCTACACCTTC
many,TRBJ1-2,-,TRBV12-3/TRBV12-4,CASSFGGGGGYTF,TGTGCCAGCAGTTTTGGGGGCGGAGGTGGCTACACCTTC
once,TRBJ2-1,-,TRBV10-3,CAISGQVRGEQFF,TGTGCCATCAGTGGACAGGTGCGCGGTGAGCAGTTCTTC
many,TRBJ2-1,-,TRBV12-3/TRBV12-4,CASSLSGPQFF,TGTGCCAGCAGTTTGAGTGGGCCGCAGTTCTTC
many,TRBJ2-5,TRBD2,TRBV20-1,CSPREEYQETQYF,TGCAGCCCCCGGGAGGAGTACCAAGAGACCCAGTACTTC
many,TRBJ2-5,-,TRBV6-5,CASSQGGTQYF,TGTGCCAGCAGCCAAGGAGGGACCCAGTACTTC